The 10 T cell receptor beta chains below come from one sample, sequenced in a study of T cell responses to AZD1222 COVID-19 vaccine. This table comes from immunoSEQ multiplex PCR, and its TCRdb copy is limited to in-frame clones, with some not included. The table records approximately 120,000 clones, more than 85% of them present only once. The sample here was peripheral blood, taken on day 0 of AZD1222 vaccination. The receptor source for this set is an adult in good health.

V usage is TRBV5-6 and J usage is TRBJ2-7; maybe TRBD2 (5 bases). Germline lookup yields CDR1 SGHDT and CDR2 YYEEEE. The CDR3 runs 14 residues. V was trimmed by 1 base and J by 0 bases, leaving 8 bases between them. The CDR3 DNA follows: TGTGCCAGCAGCTTGACAGCGGCCTCCTACGAGCAGTACTTC. Encoded protein: CASSLTAASYEQYF.

V gene TRBV10-3 combines with J gene TRBJ1-4; D is ambiguous. Trimming pared 10 bases from V and 7 bases from J, leaving 19 bases between. CDR1 is ENHRY and CDR2 is SYGVKD in the germline V gene. This CDR3 is built from 14 residues. CDR3 loop: CATSAREEGEKLFF. CDR3 nucleotide sequence: TGTGCCACATCGGCTCGGGAGGAAGGTGAAAAACTGTTTTTT.

This chain connects TRBV6-6 to TRBJ1-4; unclear D gene. The V and J ends lost 0 bases and 6 bases respectively, with 14 bases between them. CDR3 length equals 16 residues. Germline assignment: CDR1 MNHNY and CDR2 SVGAGI (reference sequence). The DNA of the CDR3 is TGTGCCAGCAGTTACTCAGACCTTAGGTCCCATGAAAAACTGTTTTTT. Translated: CASSYSDLRSHEKLFF.

The chain has TRBV6-5 and TRBJ1-1, with D unclear. CDR1 is MNHEY and CDR2 is SVGAGI in the germline V gene. Trimming pared 9 bases from V and 5 bases from J, leaving 7 bases between. The CDR3 is 10 amino acids. The CDR3 DNA sequence: TGTGCCAGTAGAGGGACTGAAGCTTTCTTT. Its translation: CASRGTEAFF.

The CDR3 region has the DNA TGTGCCAGTAGTAGGGGACAGGTCGTGGACACTGAAGCTTTCTTT. Its protein product is CASSRGQVVDTEAFF. The chain is built from TRBV19 and TRBJ1-1; 8 positions agree with TRBD1. CDR3 length: 15 amino acids. Per germline, CDR1 LNHDA and CDR2 SQIVND (reference sequence). After removal of 4 bases from V and 3 bases from J, the junction contained 7 bases not matched to a gene. Together with reference TRBV19 and TRBJ1-1, the CDR3 gives the full variable domain: DGGITQSPKYLFRKEGQNVTLSCEQNLNHDAMYWYRQDPGQGLRLIYYSQIVNDFQKGDIAEGYSVSREKKESFPLTVTSAQKNPTAFYLCASSRGQVVDTEAFFGQGTRLTVV.

The J gene is TRBJ1-2, the V gene TRBV3-1 (or the pseudogene TRBV3-2), with D tentatively TRBD1 (5 bases). Trimming shortened V by 2 bases and J by 5 bases, and 15 bases separated the two germline ends. The CDR3 covers 15 residues. Germline assignment: CDR1 LGHDT and CDR2 YNNKEL (reference sequence). CDR3 amino acids: CASSQIQGSLYGYTF. CDR3 nucleotides: TGTGCCAGCAGCCAAATTCAGGGATCTCTATATGGCTACACCTTC.

This chain joins TRBV3-1 (or the pseudogene TRBV3-2) and TRBJ1-5; D might be TRBD1 (5 bases). The V end lost 0 bases, the J end lost 2 bases, and 5 bases lay between the germline ends. The CDR3 runs 14 residues. The germline V gene encodes CDR1 LGHDT and CDR2 YNNKEL (reference sequence). CDR3 DNA: TGTGCCAGCAGCCAAGAGGGGGGCAATCAGCCCCAGCATTTT. This translates into CASSQEGGNQPQHF.

The V call is TRBV5-6, the J call TRBJ1-5, with D possibly being TRBD1 (5 bases). CDR1 and CDR2 from the germline V gene are SGHDT and YYEEEE. This CDR3 has 15 amino acids. V dropped 2 bases and J dropped 1 base, with 10 bases sitting between them. The CDR3 here is CASSFGAASNQPQHF. The CDR3 DNA reads as TGTGCCAGCAGCTTTGGGGCGGCGAGCAATCAGCCCCAGCATTTT.

The chain carries TRBV5-4 and TRBJ1-1; weak D call: TRBD1 (5 bases). CDR1 and CDR2 (germline): SGHNT, YYREEE (reference sequence). Trimming cost V 4 bases and J 0 bases, with 13 bases left between them. The CDR3 has 15 amino acids. CDR3 in DNA: TGTGCCAGCAGCCCTCTGACAGAGATGAACACTGAAGCTTTCTTT. This encodes CASSPLTEMNTEAFF.

V usage is TRBV21-1 and J usage is TRBJ2-7; TRBD1 was called by the table and not checked on the DNA. TRBV21-1 is a documented pseudogene. This CDR3 is built from 15 residues. CDR3 amino acids: CASSNGTGHSYEQYF. The CDR3 DNA sequence: TGTGCCAGCAGCAATGGGACAGGCCACTCCTACGAGCAGTACTTC.